Listed below are T cell receptor beta chains from one sample, sequenced in a study of control samples from healthy donors and cancer patients. Clones were read by immunoSEQ multiplex PCR, and TCRdb kept only the in-frame ones, dropping some. This sample has roughly 120,000 clones, with approximately 94% found just once. The sample comprised blood. Source of these receptors: a man in his thirties or forties in good health. The CDR3 runs from the conserved cysteine through the conserved F or W. Fields, in order: clone size, D gene, J gene, V gene, CDR3 DNA, CDR3 protein. A D gene is named only where the DNA matches it firmly. Part of the rows lack a size; the others show once, few, many or a class for expanded clones.

- TRBD2 TRBJ2-1 TRBV6-5 TGTGCCAGCAGTTACCGCGTGTCTAGCGGGGCTTATGAGCAGTTCTTC CASSYRVSSGAYEQFF
- TRBD2 TRBJ2-1 TRBV4-3 TGCGCCAGCAGCCACTTCGTAGTGGAGCAAGCGGGGGGTAACAATGAGCAGTTCTTC CASSHFVVEQAGGNNEQFF
- - TRBJ2-3 TRBV24-1 TGTGCCACCAGTGATTTGCTGTCCGGGACCACAGATACGCAGTATTTT CATSDLLSGTTDTQYF
- TRBD1 TRBJ1-6 TRBV5-1 TGCGCCAGCAGCTTGAAGCCGGGACAGGGGAGTTCACCCCTCCACTTT CASSLKPGQGSSPLHF
once - TRBJ2-7 TRBV2 TGTGCCAGCAGGTGGAGGGATCTACGGGAGCAGTACTTC CASRWRDLREQYF
- TRBD1 TRBJ1-2 TRBV2 TGTGCCAGCTTAAACAGGGGGCTACCTGGCTACACCTTC CASLNRGLPGYTF
- TRBD1 TRBJ1-2 TRBV27 TGTGCCAGCAGTTCATCCGGGACAGGGGATGGCTACACCTTC CASSSSGTGDGYTF
- TRBD1 TRBJ1-1 TRBV2 TGTGCCAGCAGAAGCACAGGGGTGACTGAAGCTTTCTTT CASRSTGVTEAFF
- - TRBJ2-1 TRBV24-1 TGTGCCACCGGTCCAGGGTTCGGCAATGAGCAGTTCTTC CATGPGFGNEQFF
- - TRBJ1-5 TRBV27 TGTGCCAGCAGTTTGGAGGCAGGGAACAATCAGCCCCAGCATTTT CASSLEAGNNQPQHF
- - TRBJ1-4 TRBV11-2 TGTGCCAGCAGCGGAGGCCAGACTAATGAAAAACTGTTTTTT CASSGGQTNEKLFF
- TRBD1 TRBJ1-2 TRBV11-2 TGTGCCAGCAGCTTAGATCCTCCCGACAGGGGAGCCTATGGCTACACCTTC CASSLDPPDRGAYGYTF
- - TRBJ2-5 TRBV7-9 TGTGCCAGCAGCTTAGCCGGCGGGTTTGAGGAGACCCAGTACTTC CASSLAGGFEETQYF
- TRBD1 TRBJ1-2 TRBV7-2 TGTGCCAGCAGCTCCACGACAGGGCGAGCTAACTATGGCTACACCTTC CASSSTTGRANYGYTF
- TRBD2 TRBJ2-2 TRBV5-1 TGCGCCAGCACCGGGACTAGTACGCCCGGGGAGCTGTTTTTT CASTGTSTPGELFF
- - TRBJ1-5 TRBV7-8 TGTGCCAGCAGCGCTGCCCGGTACTATAGCAATCAGCCCCAGCATTTT CASSAARYYSNQPQHF
- TRBD1 TRBJ2-5 TRBV7-9 TGTGCCAGCAGCCGCGACGGGACAGGGTACCAAGAGACCCAGTACTTC CASSRDGTGYQETQYF
- - TRBJ1-5 TRBV24-1 TGTGCCACCAGTGATTCGTTGGAGGGTCAGCCCCAGCATTTT CATSDSLEGQPQHF
- - TRBJ1-1 TRBV3-1/TRBV3-2 TGTGCCAGCAGCCTCGGGAACACTGAAGCTTTCTTT CASSLGNTEAFF
- TRBD1 TRBJ1-1 TRBV5-1 TGCGCCAGCAGCTCGCGAGGACAGGGGAGCCCTGAAGCTTTCTTT CASSSRGQGSPEAFF
once - TRBJ1-5 TRBV6-5 TGTGCCAGCAGACAAGGGGGGAATAGCAATCAGCCCCAGCATTTT CASRQGGNSNQPQHF
- - TRBJ2-1 TRBV2 TGTGCCAGCAGTGATTATTGGAGGGCCAATGAGCAGTTCTTC CASSDYWRANEQFF
- TRBD2 TRBJ2-1 TRBV7-2 TGTGCCAGCAGCAGGACTAGCGGGGGCTCCTACAATGAGCAGTTCTTC CASSRTSGGSYNEQFF
- - TRBJ1-6 TRBV4-1 TGCGCCAGCAGCCAAGTAGCCTACAGCAAATATAATTCACCCCTCCACTTT CASSQVAYSKYNSPLHF
- - TRBJ2-3 TRBV28 TGTGCCAGCAGCATCTCCCAAGGCGGCGCAGATACGCAGTATTTT CASSISQGGADTQYF
- TRBD1 TRBJ2-2 TRBV18 TGTGCCAGCTCACCACCCCCAGGACAGGGTTTTCCCGGGGAGCTGTTTTTT CASSPPPGQGFPGELFF
- - TRBJ1-2 TRBV21-1 TGTGCCAGCAGCAAAGCGGGACAGGGGCCCAACTATGGCTACACCTTC CASSKAGQGPNYGYTF
- TRBD1 TRBJ1-5 TRBV28 TGTGCCAGCAGTCCTCAGGGGGCAGGCAATCAGCCCCAGCATTTT CASSPQGAGNQPQHF
- - TRBJ1-2 TRBV12-3/TRBV12-4 TGTGCCAGCAGTTTTAGGGCCAACTATGGCTACACCTTC CASSFRANYGYTF
- TRBD1 TRBJ1-2 TRBV27 TGTGCCAGCAGTCCGGGACAGAACTATGGCTACACCTTC CASSPGQNYGYTF
- - TRBJ2-2 TRBV4-3 TGCGCCAGCAGCCAATCCGGCGGGACTCACGGGGAGCTGTTTTTT CASSQSGGTHGELFF
- TRBD2 TRBJ2-7 TRBV27 TGTGCCAGCGCGGGGGGCTACGAGCAGTACTTC CASAGGYEQYF
- TRBD1 TRBJ1-1 TRBV5-1 TGCGCCAGCAGCTTGGCCCAGGGGGCGACTGAAGCTTTCTTT CASSLAQGATEAFF
- - TRBJ2-1 TRBV5-4 TGTGCCAGCAGCTTGGAAATCGGGGCGGTAGCCAATGAGCAGTTCTTC CASSLEIGAVANEQFF
- - TRBJ1-2 TRBV7-9 TGTGCCAGCAGCTCCGGGGGGGCTTACGGCTACACCTTC CASSSGGAYGYTF
once TRBD1 TRBJ2-7 TRBV6-2/TRBV6-3 TGTGCCAGCAGCCCTTGGTCGACAGGGGACATAACCTACGAGCAGTACTTC CASSPWSTGDITYEQYF
- TRBD1 TRBJ2-1 TRBV7-8 TGTGCCAGCAGCTTAGGACAGGGGTTCTCCTACAATGAGCAGTTCTTC CASSLGQGFSYNEQFF
- TRBD1 TRBJ1-1 TRBV6-5 TGTGCCAGCAGTTACAGGGGACAGGGAACTGAAGCTTTCTTT CASSYRGQGTEAFF
few - TRBJ1-1 TRBV5-6 TGTGCCAGCAGGTTTATCCAGGGGAACACTGAAGCTTTCTTT CASRFIQGNTEAFF
- TRBD1 TRBJ2-3 TRBV10-3 TGTGCCATCAGTGCCGGGACAGGGGAGACAGATACGCAGTATTTT CAISAGTGETDTQYF
- TRBD1 TRBJ2-2 TRBV25-1 TGTGCCAGCAGTGAACTAAGGACAGGGAACACCGGGGAGCTGTTTTTT CASSELRTGNTGELFF
- TRBD2 TRBJ2-1 TRBV11-2 TGTGCCAGCAGCTCGCTAGCGGGGGAGTACAATGAGCAGTTCTTC CASSSLAGEYNEQFF
- - TRBJ2-3 TRBV21-1 TGTGCCAGCTGTTCCCATCACCACACAGATACGCAGTATTTT CASCSHHHTDTQYF
- - TRBJ2-5 TRBV27 TGTGCCAGCAGTTTAAGGGGGGCCAGGGCCCAGTACTTC CASSLRGARAQYF
- TRBD2 TRBJ2-5 TRBV5-8 TGTGCCAGCAGCTCCGGGACTAGCGGGGGGACCAGGGAGACCCAGTACTTC CASSSGTSGGTRETQYF
- - TRBJ2-7 TRBV7-9 TGTGCCACCGCCCGTGGGGCGGACCTTGCCTACGAGCAGTACTTC CATARGADLAYEQYF
- - TRBJ1-1 TRBV18 TGTGCCAGCTCACCCTCTTTTACGGTAGGCGGGACTGAAGCTTTCTTT CASSPSFTVGGTEAFF
- TRBD2 TRBJ2-5 TRBV7-2 TGTGCCAGCAGCCCAAGGACTAGCGGGGGGCCAAGGGAAGAGACCCAGTACTTC CASSPRTSGGPREETQYF
- - TRBJ1-5 TRBV19 TGTGCCAGTAGTTGGGCAGTGGGCAATCAGCCCCAGCATTTT CASSWAVGNQPQHF
- TRBD1 TRBJ2-1 TRBV6-5 TGTGCCAGCAGCGACAGGGGCTACAATGAGCAGTTCTTC CASSDRGYNEQFF
- TRBD1 TRBJ1-5 TRBV5-8 TGTGCCAGCAGCTTAGGAGGGGGCGACGGGCCCCAGCATTTT CASSLGGGDGPQHF
- - TRBJ2-7 TRBV10-3 TGTGCCATCAGTGAGAGAACAGCGGCCTACGAGCAGTACTTC CAISERTAAYEQYF
- - TRBJ1-2 TRBV7-9 TGTGCCAGCAGCTTAGAGGGGGGCCCCTATGGCTACACCTTC CASSLEGGPYGYTF
once TRBD2 TRBJ2-5 TRBV9 TGTGCCAGCAGCTTCTCTAGCGGGGGTGAGGGAGAGACCCAGTACTTC CASSFSSGGEGETQYF
- TRBD1 TRBJ2-7 TRBV5-6 TGTGCCAGCAGCCCCGGGACAGGGGGTTCCTACGAGCAGTACTTC CASSPGTGGSYEQYF
- - TRBJ2-6 TRBV24-1 TGTGCCACCAGTGATCCGGGGGGCACCGGGGCCAACGTCCTGACTTTC CATSDPGGTGANVLTF
- TRBD1 TRBJ1-1 TRBV19 TGTGCCAGTAGTATCCTCGGGACAGGGAACACTGAAGCTTTCTTT CASSILGTGNTEAFF